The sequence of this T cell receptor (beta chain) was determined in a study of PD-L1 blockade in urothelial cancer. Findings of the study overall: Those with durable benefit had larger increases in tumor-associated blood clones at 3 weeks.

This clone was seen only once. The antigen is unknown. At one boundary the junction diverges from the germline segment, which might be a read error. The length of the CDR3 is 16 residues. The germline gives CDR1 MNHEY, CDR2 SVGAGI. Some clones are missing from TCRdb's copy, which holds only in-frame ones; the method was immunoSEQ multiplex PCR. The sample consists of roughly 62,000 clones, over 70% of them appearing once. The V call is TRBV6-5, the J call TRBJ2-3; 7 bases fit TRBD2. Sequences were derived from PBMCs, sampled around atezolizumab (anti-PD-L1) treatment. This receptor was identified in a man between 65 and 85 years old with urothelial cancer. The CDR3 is CASNYFGEGPTDTQYF. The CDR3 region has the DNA TGTGCCAGCAATTACTTTGGGGAGGGCCCGACAGATACGCAGTATTTT.